This T cell receptor beta chain was sequenced in a study of blood T cell repertoires in COVID-19. For the study at large: Sample material is recorded as cDNA or gDNA derived from T cells, B-cell-depleted T cells, or PBMCs.

Authors' analysis steps: Reference gene primer amplification gave estimated nucleated cell counts. Sequencing used immunoSEQ multiplex PCR; TCRdb keeps in-frame clones, though not all of them. The V and J calls and clone size come from that table; D and trimming were worked out from the DNA. Of fewer than 45,000 clones listed, 90% to 95% are singletons. CDR3 length: 13 amino acids. V was shortened by 8 bases and J by 0 bases, with 8 bases between the two germline ends. Germline values: CDR1 LNHDA, CDR2 SQIVND (reference sequence). Sequencing was done on a sample of peripheral blood. The chain uses TRBV19 and TRBJ2-1; weak D call: TRBD1 (5 bases). The receptor's source is a man in his sixties with active or convalescent COVID-19. CDR3: CASAGSSYNEQFF. The CDR3 nucleotides read TGTGCCAGTGCAGGGTCCTCCTACAATGAGCAGTTCTTC.